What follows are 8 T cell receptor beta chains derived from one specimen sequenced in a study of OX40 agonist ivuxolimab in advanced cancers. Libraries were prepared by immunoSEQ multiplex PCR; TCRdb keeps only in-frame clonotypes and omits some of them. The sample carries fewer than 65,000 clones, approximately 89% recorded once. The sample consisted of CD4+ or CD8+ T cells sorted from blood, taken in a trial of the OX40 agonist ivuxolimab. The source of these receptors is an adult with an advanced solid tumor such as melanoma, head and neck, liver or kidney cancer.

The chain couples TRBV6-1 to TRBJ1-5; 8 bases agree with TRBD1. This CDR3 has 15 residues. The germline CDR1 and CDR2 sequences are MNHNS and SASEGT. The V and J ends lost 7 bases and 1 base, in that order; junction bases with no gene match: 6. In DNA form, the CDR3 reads TGTGCCAGCAACCTTGACAGGGGAAGCAATCAGCCCCAGCATTTT. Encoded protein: CASNLDRGSNQPQHF.

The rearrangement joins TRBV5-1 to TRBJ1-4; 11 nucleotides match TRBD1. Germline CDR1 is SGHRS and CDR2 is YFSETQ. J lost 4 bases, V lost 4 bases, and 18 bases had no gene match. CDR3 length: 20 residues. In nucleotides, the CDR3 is TGCGCCAGCAGCCTCTCCTCCGGGACAGGGGGTTCGGGAATTAATGAAAAACTGTTTTTT. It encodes CASSLSSGTGGSGINEKLFF.

The chain's CDR3 is CARGRQGRSNQPQHF. The CDR3 bases are TGCGCCAGAGGTCGACAGGGCCGGAGCAATCAGCCCCAGCATTTT. The chain recombines TRBV10-1 with TRBJ1-5, with TRBD1 matching 7 bases. The CDR3 has 15 amino acids. After removal of 9 bases from V and 1 base from J, the junction contained 9 bases not matched to a gene. Germline lookup yields CDR1 WNHNN and CDR2 SYGVQD (reference sequence).

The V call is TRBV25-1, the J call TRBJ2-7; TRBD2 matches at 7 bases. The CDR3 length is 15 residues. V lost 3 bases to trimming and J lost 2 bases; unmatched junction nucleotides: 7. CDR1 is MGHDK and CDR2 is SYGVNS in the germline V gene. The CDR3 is CASSDEERGTYEQYF. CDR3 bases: TGTGCCAGCAGTGACGAGGAGCGGGGAACCTACGAGCAGTACTTC.

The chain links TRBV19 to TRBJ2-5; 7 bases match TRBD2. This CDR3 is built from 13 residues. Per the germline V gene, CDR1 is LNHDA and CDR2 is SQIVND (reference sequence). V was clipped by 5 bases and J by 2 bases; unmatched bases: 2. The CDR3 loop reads CASSSSGQETQYF. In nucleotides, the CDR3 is TGTGCCAGTAGTTCTAGCGGTCAAGAGACCCAGTACTTC.

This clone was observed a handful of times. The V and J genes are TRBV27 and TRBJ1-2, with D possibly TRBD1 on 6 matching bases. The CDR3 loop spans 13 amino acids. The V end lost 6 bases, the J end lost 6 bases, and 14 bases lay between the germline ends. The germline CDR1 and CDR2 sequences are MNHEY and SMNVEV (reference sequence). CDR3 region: CASSRRGADGYTF. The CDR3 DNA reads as TGTGCCAGCAGCCGGCGGGGGGCGGATGGCTACACCTTC.

DNA of the CDR3: TGCAGCGTTGGGGCAGGGTGGGACACCATATATTTT. Amino acids: CSVGAGWDTIYF. V gene TRBV29-1 combines with J gene TRBJ1-3, with D maybe TRBD1 (5 bases). The CDR3 extends over 12 amino acids. V was pared by 4 bases and J by 8 bases, with 12 bases between. The germline CDR1 and CDR2 sequences are SQVTM and ANQGSEA.

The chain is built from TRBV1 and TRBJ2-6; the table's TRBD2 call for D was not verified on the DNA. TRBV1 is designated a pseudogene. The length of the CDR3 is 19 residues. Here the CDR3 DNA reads TGCACCAGCAGCCTTACCACACCGGGTCCCGTCTCTGGGGCCAACGTCCTGACTTTC. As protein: CTSSLTTPGPVSGANVLTF.